One sample yielded the 6 T cell receptor beta chains listed below, sequenced in a study of blood T cell repertoires in COVID-19. The data were produced by immunoSEQ multiplex PCR, yet TCRdb's version contains in-frame clones alone and is incomplete. The sample holds fewer than 300,000 clones, around 88% seen once. The specimen sequenced was PBMCs or T cells enriched from blood (not recorded which). These receptors were taken from a man aged 35-49 years who had recovered from COVID-19.

This sequence joins TRBV27 and TRBJ2-6; 9 positions match TRBD2. The germline V gene has CDR1 MNHEY and CDR2 SMNVEV (reference sequence). Trimming removed 4 bases from V and 0 bases from J; junction bases left unmatched: 22. The CDR3 length is 23 residues. The CDR3 is CASSSTHQIAGDSPRSGANVLTF. In nucleotides, the CDR3 is TGTGCCAGCAGTTCCACCCACCAGATAGCGGGAGACAGTCCCCGCTCTGGGGCCAACGTCCTGACTTTC.

This rearrangement joins TRBV27 to TRBJ1-3, with TRBD1 as a possible D gene (6 bases). This CDR3 has 14 amino acids. CDR1 and CDR2 (germline): MNHEY, SMNVEV (reference sequence). V dropped 4 bases and J dropped 0 bases, with 7 bases sitting between them. For the CDR3, the DNA is TGTGCCAGCAGTTCAGGGGCCTCTGGAAACACCATATATTTT. Amino acid sequence: CASSSGASGNTIYF.

This chain connects TRBV4-2 to TRBJ2-3; 7 nucleotides align to TRBD2. The J segment lost 2 bases and the V segment lost 3 bases, leaving 14 bases of the junction unmatched. Germline-derived CDR1 and CDR2 are LGHNA and YNFKEQ. The CDR3 sequence is 18 residues long. DNA for the CDR3: TGTGCCAGCAGCCACGCAATTGGGGCTAGCGGATACACAGATACGCAGTATTTT. It is translated as CASSHAIGASGYTDTQYF.

The V gene is TRBV11-3, the J gene TRBJ2-5; 8 bases line up with TRBD1. The CDR3 has 17 residues. Germline CDR1 is SGHNT and CDR2 is YENEEA. Trimming took 2 bases from V and 3 from J; bases not matched to a gene: 11. This CDR3 is CASSLSFVPTGEETQYF. In DNA form, the CDR3 reads TGTGCCAGCAGCTTAAGTTTTGTTCCGACAGGGGAAGAGACCCAGTACTTC.

The rearrangement uses TRBV11-3 and TRBJ2-1; D is possibly TRBD1 (5 bases). Germline V lookup: CDR1 SGHNT, CDR2 YENEEA. This CDR3 has 17 amino acids. V shed 1 base and J shed 5 bases, with 18 bases lying between them. Written as DNA, the CDR3 is TGTGCCAGCAGCTTAGTTCGGACATTGGGCAGGGACAATGAGCAGTTCTTC. Its translation: CASSLVRTLGRDNEQFF. The full variable domain, in which reference TRBV11-3 and TRBJ2-1 provide the parts outside the CDR3, is EAGVVQSPRYKIIEKKQPVAFWCNPISGHNTLYWYLQNLGQGPELLIRYENEEAVDDSQLPKDRFSAERLKGVDSTLKIQPAELGDSAVYLCASSLVRTLGRDNEQFFGPGTRLTVL.

The chain has TRBV28 and TRBJ1-2; 7 positions agree with TRBD1. CDR1 is MDHEN, CDR2 SYDVKM, per germline. The J segment lost 4 bases and the V segment lost 5 bases, leaving 13 bases of the junction unmatched. CDR3 size: 16 residues. In DNA, the CDR3 is TGTGCCAGCAGTGTCACCCTGACAGGGCGATCCTATGGCTACACCTTC. It yields the protein CASSVTLTGRSYGYTF.